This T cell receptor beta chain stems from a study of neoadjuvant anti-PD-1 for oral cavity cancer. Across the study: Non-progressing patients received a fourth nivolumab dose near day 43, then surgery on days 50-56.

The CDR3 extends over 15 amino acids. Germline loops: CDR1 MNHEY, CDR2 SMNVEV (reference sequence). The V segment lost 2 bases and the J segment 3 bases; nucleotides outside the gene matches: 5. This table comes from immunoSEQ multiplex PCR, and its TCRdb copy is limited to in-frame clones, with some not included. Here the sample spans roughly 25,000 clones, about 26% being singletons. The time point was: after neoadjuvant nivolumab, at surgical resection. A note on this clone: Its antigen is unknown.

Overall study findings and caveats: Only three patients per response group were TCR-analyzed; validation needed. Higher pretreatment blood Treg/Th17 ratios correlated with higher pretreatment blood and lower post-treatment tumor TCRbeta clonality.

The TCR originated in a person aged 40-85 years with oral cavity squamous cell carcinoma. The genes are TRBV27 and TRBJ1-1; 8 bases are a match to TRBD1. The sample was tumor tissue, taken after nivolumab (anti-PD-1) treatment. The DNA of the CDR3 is TGTGCCAGCAGTTTAGCGGGACAGGTATACACTGAAGCTTTCTTT. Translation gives CASSLAGQVYTEAFF.